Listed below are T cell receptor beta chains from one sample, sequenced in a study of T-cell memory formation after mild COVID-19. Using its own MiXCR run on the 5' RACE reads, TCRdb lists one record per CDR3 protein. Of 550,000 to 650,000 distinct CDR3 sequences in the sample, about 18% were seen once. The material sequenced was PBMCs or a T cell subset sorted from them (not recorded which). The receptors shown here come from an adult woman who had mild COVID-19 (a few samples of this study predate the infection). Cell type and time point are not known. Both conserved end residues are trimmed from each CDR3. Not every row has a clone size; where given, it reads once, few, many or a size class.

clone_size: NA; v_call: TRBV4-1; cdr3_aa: ASSQDRLLLYEQF
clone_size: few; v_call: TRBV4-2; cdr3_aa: ASSQDRLVGLAGGRGEQF
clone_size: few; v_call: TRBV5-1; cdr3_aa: ASSPGQGVTKQETQY
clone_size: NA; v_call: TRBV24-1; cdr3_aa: ATGTGNQPQH
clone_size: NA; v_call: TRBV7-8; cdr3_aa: ASSLVQGFHEQY
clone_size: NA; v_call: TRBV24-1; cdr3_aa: ATSSELTDTQY
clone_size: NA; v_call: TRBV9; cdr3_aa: ASSVDPSKTYEQY
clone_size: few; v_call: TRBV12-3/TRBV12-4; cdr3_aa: ASSLSQGGLDQPQH
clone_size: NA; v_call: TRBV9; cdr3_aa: ASSVFENTEAF
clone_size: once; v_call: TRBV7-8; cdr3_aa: ASSLAPTGGDTGELF
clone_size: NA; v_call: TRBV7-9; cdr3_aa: ASREAGGDYGYT
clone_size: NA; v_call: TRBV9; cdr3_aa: ASSVFTGAPNEQF
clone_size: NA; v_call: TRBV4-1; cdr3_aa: ASSQEIRLSSYEQY
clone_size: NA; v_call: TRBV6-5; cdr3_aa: ASSRGQANSPLH
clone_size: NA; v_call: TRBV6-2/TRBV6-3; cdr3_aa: ASKTGPYEQY
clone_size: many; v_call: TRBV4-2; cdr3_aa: ASSQTSGSSYEQY
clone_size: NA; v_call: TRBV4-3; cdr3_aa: ASSQEYGQGARGYT
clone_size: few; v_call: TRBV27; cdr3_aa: ASRSTHRGDYGYT
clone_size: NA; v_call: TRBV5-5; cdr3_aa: ASSFGVPPNTGELF
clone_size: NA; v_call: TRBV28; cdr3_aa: ASREASDYEQY
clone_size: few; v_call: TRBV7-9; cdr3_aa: ASSLSGAGYYEQY
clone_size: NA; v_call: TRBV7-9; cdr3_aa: ASSTEGGYGYT
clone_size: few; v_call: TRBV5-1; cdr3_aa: ASSPGQYTEAF
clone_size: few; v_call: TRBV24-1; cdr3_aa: ATSDHRKDNYEQY
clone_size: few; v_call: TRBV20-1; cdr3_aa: SARPRGQNTGELF
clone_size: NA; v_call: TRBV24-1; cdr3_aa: ATSDMDTQY
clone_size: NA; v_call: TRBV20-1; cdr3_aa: SARVVRWGTGSYEQY
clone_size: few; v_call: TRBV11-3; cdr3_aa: ASSPTLNTGELF
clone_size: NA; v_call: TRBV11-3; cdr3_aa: ASSSRTGRGYGYT
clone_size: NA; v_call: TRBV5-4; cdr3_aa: ASSPYRQGRGADTQY
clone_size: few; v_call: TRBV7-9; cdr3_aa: ASSSQGTDSYEQY
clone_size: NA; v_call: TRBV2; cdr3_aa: ASRDPGLAADTQY
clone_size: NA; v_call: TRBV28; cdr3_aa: ASTPSGGTYNEQF
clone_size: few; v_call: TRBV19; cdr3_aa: ASEGQLNTEAF
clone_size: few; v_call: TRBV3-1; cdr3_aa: ASSPVPGQGMDTEAF